The source of this TCR beta chain is a study of shared clonotypes between healthy human individuals. Across the whole study: Aged between 18 and 49, the donors were a couple of women and three men.

Study conclusions and caveats: Large depth notwithstanding, sorted-subset sequencing proved incomplete by rarefaction. It was the non-shared clonotypes that had lower generation probabilities than clonotypes shared by all four donors.

About this clone: Its antigen is as yet unknown.

Germline V gene data show CDR1 as MRHNA and CDR2 as SNTAGT. Trimming shortened V by 3 bases and J by 8 bases, and 14 bases separated the two germline ends. The CDR3 extends over 15 amino acids. Libraries were prepared by immunoSEQ multiplex PCR; TCRdb keeps only in-frame clonotypes and omits some of them. The repertoire consists of under 550,000 clones, with 95% to 97% occurring once and the leading ten covering approximately 0.06%. The clonotype comes from a woman under 40 in good health. Material for sequencing was naive CD4+ T cells sorted from blood. Subset indicated: CD45RA+ positively selected. The chain recombines TRBV6-4 with TRBJ1-6, with D unclear. This CDR3 is CASSESGVLDSPLHF. The CDR3 DNA reads as TGTGCCAGCAGTGAGTCTGGAGTGCTAGATTCACCCCTCCACTTT.